This TCR beta chain was found in a study of shared clonotypes between healthy human individuals. From germline, CDR1 is ENHRY and CDR2 SYGVKD. V lost 3 bases to trimming and J lost 5 bases, with 10 bases between them. This CDR3 is built from 13 residues. This clone was seen a few times. The method was immunoSEQ multiplex PCR; TCRdb's version includes in-frame clones alone and lacks a portion of them. The top ten clones hold about 12% of a sample with 490,000 or so clones, roughly 85% of them seen once. The source of this sequence is a woman between 35 and 50 years old in good health. Some clones in this sample may be carry-over from other donors' samples. Sample: PBMCs. The chain recombines TRBV10-3 with TRBJ1-2; the D gene is possibly TRBD1 (5 bases). This chain's CDR3 is CAISDLGAYGYTF. CDR3 in DNA: TGTGCCATCAGTGATCTCGGGGCTTATGGCTACACCTTC.